The clone carrying this TCR beta chain has more than one count but fewer than ten. Its antigen is not identified. This sample is drawn from a study of memory CD4+ T cells and cytomegalovirus serostatus. Turning to the study itself: Donors were healthy Belgian adults, 10 or so CMV seropositive and 24 seronegative.

Losses at the gene ends were 5 bases for V and 2 bases for J; bases not matched to a gene: 6. This CDR3 comprises 15 residues. The germline gives CDR1 SEHNR, CDR2 FQNEAQ (reference sequence). Per the authors' pipeline: Out-of-frame sequences were removed, leaving a few million distinct TCRbeta sequences. Clones were read by immunoSEQ multiplex PCR, and TCRdb kept only the in-frame ones, dropping some. V, J and clone size derive from that table, while D and trimming were established from the DNA sequence. Counted here are about 42,000 clones, approximately 78% occurring once; the ten biggest clones make up 0.75% to 1%. Findings and limits, study-wide: Of 150 to 200 reported CMV TCRbeta sequences, around 62 were found in memory CD4+ repertoires.

Single viable CD3+CD4+CD8-CD45RO+ cells were sorted as the memory CD4+ T cells. V usage is TRBV7-9 and J usage is TRBJ1-5, with 7 nucleotides matching TRBD1. The clonotype was recovered from an adult in good health and CMV-seronegative. Source material: memory CD4+ T cells from blood. The CDR3 sequence is CASSRDRVGNQPQHF. Here the CDR3 DNA reads TGTGCCAGCAGCCGCGACAGGGTGGGCAATCAGCCCCAGCATTTT.